The clone carrying this T cell receptor beta chain was counted at least ten times. Per germline, CDR1 MRHNA and CDR2 SNTAGT. The V gene lost 2 bases and the J gene lost 0 bases, with 8 bases spanning the gap. The CDR3 loop spans 15 amino acids. These data come from a study of T cells after yellow fever vaccination. In the study overall: Fractions containing few cells were prepared with SMART-Seq v4 Ultra Low Input.

TCRdb recomputed calls from the 5' RACE reads with MiXCR, one row per CDR3 protein. The sample holds 400,000 or so distinct CDR3 sequences, more than 5.5% seen once. The receptor was isolated from a man aged 25 to 40 who received the YFV17D yellow fever vaccine. This specimen consisted of PBMCs, obtained 5 days after the yellow fever booster vaccination. This chain links TRBV6-4 with TRBJ2-4; D is unresolved. The DNA for the CDR3 is TGTGCCAGCAGTGACAAGGATATAGCCAAAAACATTCAGTACTTC. Translation: CASSDKDIAKNIQYF.